This T cell receptor beta chain derives from a study of T cells in Graves' hyperthyroidism and ophthalmopathy. Study-level findings and limits: A model of 13 V-J pairs discriminated ophthalmopathy from stable hyperthyroidism.

Amplified TCR beta CDR3 regions derived from RNA transcripts. In the first-round RT-PCR of the TCR CDR3, the HTBI primer set was used. Via MiXCR, TCRdb re-called the multiplex PCR reads, giving one row per CDR3 protein. The table has over 650,000 distinct CDR3 sequences, 45% seen once. Concerning this clonotype itself: Antigen: not known.

CDR1 is ENHRY, CDR2 SYGVKD, per germline. V lost 6 bases and J lost 5; bases outside the gene matches: 2. The CDR3 loop spans 13 amino acids. It was uncontrolled infection, other autoimmune disease, pregnancy or lactation that excluded patients. The receptor's source is an adult man with Graves' disease, either hyperthyroidism or ophthalmopathy (not recorded which). Sequenced: peripheral blood or thyroid tissue (not recorded which). This chain uses TRBV10-3 with TRBJ2-7; 12 bases fit TRBD2. The CDR3 is CAIRTSGSNEQYF. The CDR3 nucleotides are TGTGCCATCAGGACTAGCGGGAGCAACGAGCAGTACTTC.